This paragraph reports one T cell receptor beta chain. This clone's antigen is unknown. Base-call qualities are not available, and no considerably larger clone is one nucleotide away. This entry belongs to a study of naive and memory T cell subsets (dated by TCRdb to 2015 to 2018). In the study overall: According to the figure summarizing the samples, there were some 10 blood donors, 7 tuberculin skin test biopsies and 3 saline control biopsies. Skin biopsies were taken from tuberculin skin test sites or from saline-injected control sites and were processed for RNA extraction as described before. Usually PCR2 was run as a SYBR Green qPCR and stopped at a set threshold, although low-input samples could use end-point PCR (roughly 6 cycles) instead. Findings and caveats that apply to the study as a whole: Skin biopsy collection and RNA processing details were not given in the paper but referenced to earlier studies. TCR sequences were reportedly obtained from both types of skin biopsy, with many more TCRs found at tuberculin skin test sites. The higher numbers of TCRs at tuberculin skin test sites were interpreted as T cell infiltration of a delayed type IV hypersensitivity reaction. The potential sensitivity of the RNA-based method to TCR transcript changes with T cell activation and differentiation was acknowledged.

From a lookup of the germline V gene, CDR1 and CDR2 are SGHTA and FQGNSA. The CDR3 spans 16 residues, from the cysteine through the phenylalanine. Just CDR3 DNA is preserved here, 48 bases in frame from base 1. For this chain, trimming is 6 bases at the V end and 1 base at the J end, and the number of junction bases without a gene match is 9. Libraries were made using UMI-ligation and nested PCR. The ligated cDNA was amplified in four rounds of PCR with nested alpha and beta constant region primers together with the SP2 primer. TCR RNA was reverse transcribed with SuperScript IV using alpha and beta constant region primers for the blood and skin samples. T4 RNA ligase 1 was used to ligate an oligonucleotide containing the Illumina SP2 primer and a UMI to the 3' end of the cDNA. To prevent hairpin formation, the 12-nucleotide UMI was made up of two random hexamers with an eight-base spacer between them. TCR alpha and beta chain libraries were processed separately from the second PCR onward, with dual indexing for multiplexing. After pooling, the indexed libraries were analyzed by capillary electrophoresis and sequenced on either an Illumina MiSeq or NextSeq. PhiX DNA at about 5-7.5% was added to the libraries to raise base diversity and improve cluster recognition. The study's processing was this. UMIs were extracted from read 2 by Demultiplexor and combined with the TCR sequence from read 1, and reads were split according to sample indices. Decombinator identified V and J genes and V-J junctions and gave each TCR a five-part identifier that included V and J deletions. Collapsinator used UMIs to correct sequencing errors and PCR amplification heterogeneity, yielding UMI-based abundance per TCR. CDR3Translator converted identifiers to nucleotide sequence, translated to amino acids, and extracted CDR3 regions using terminal motifs. Error-corrected alpha and beta TCR counts from blood and skin were compared after normalization to input RNA amount. The public reads were quality trimmed at Q25 with fastp and then assembled into clones with MiXCR by TCRdb, keeping productive beta chains. When rows share a CDR3 protein, they turn into one entry using the most common DNA and genes. V and J calls and clone size were set by TCRdb, not the authors. Across this sample there are roughly 36,000 distinct CDR3 sequences, with 9.5% to 11% seen only once. The top ten clonotypes cover roughly 3.9% of the sample.

The sample's treatment or condition label, in plain terms: skin biopsy from PPD injection site in Mantoux-positive individual. A robust, sensitive protocol for the amplification, sequencing and analysis of TCRs was described in the study, in which 3' ligation of a UMI-containing oligonucleotide to TCR cDNA was used. Tuberculin skin test biopsies were obtained from sites injected with PPD in individuals who had a positive Mantoux test. Total RNA was treated with RQ1 DNase, without cell sorting, prior to reverse transcription, with an input of roughly 1 to 1000 ng being targeted. Skin biopsy and whole blood libraries were made to test pipeline robustness in samples where T cells form a minority population.

This receptor was obtained from an adult in good health. Sequenced material: skin, taken from a tuberculin skin test site. The rearranged chain carries TRBV7-2 and TRBJ1-2; 9 central nucleotides agree with TRBD1. The CDR3 region reads CASRPSGTGINYGYTF. The nucleotides are TGTGCCAGCAGACCATCCGGGACAGGGATTAACTATGGCTACACCTTC.